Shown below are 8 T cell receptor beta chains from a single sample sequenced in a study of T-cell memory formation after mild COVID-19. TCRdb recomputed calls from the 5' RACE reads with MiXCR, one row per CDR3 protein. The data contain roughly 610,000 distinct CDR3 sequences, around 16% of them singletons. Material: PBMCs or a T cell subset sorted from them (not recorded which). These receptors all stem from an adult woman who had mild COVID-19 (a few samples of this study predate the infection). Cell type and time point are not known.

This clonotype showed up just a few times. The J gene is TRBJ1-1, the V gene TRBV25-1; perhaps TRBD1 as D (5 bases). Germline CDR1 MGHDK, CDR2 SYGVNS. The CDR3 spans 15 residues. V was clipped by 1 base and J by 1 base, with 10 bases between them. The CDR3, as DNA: TGTGCCAGCAGTGAATTGTGGCAGGGGAACACTGAAGCTTTCTTT. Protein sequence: CASSELWQGNTEAFF.

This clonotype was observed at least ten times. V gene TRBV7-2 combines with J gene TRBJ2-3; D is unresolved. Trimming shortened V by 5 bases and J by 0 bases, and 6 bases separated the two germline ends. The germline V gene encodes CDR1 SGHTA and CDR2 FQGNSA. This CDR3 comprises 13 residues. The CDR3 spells CASSTTSTDTQYF. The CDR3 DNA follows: TGTGCCAGCAGCACCACTAGCACAGATACGCAGTATTTT.

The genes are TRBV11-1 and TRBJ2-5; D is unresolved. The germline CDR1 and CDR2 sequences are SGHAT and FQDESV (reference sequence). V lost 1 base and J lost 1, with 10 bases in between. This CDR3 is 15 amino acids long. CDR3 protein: CASSLEGRTQETQYF. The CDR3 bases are TGTGCCAGCAGCTTAGAAGGCAGGACCCAAGAGACCCAGTACTTC.

The CDR3 bases are TGCGCCAGCAGCCAAGGGCCCGGGAGCGGGAGGGAGGACAATGAGCAGTTCTTC. It is translated as CASSQGPGSGREDNEQFF. This chain connects TRBV4-3 to TRBJ2-1, with 10 bases fitting TRBD2. The junction had 11 bases not matched to a gene; V was cut back by 1 base and J by 5 bases. CDR3 length equals 18 residues. Germline V lookup: CDR1 LGHNA, CDR2 YSLEER.

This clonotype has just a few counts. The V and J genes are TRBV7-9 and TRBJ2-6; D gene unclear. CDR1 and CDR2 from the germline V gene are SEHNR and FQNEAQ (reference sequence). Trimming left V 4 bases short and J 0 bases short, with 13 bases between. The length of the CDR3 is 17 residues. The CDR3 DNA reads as TGTGCCAGCAGCTCCCTTCGGTGGTCCTCTGGGGCCAACGTCCTGACTTTC. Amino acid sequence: CASSSLRWSSGANVLTF. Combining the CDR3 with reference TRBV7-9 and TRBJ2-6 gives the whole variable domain DTGVSQNPRHKITKRGQNVTFRCDPISEHNRLYWYRQTLGQGPEFLTYFQNEAQLEKSRLLSDRFSAERPKGSFSTLEIQRTEQGDSAMYLCASSSLRWSSGANVLTFGAGSRLTVL.

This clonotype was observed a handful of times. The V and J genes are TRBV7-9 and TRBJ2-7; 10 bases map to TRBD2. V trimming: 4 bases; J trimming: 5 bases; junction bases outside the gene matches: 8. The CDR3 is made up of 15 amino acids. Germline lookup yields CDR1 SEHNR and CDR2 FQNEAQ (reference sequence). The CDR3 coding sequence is TGTGCCAGCAGCTCGAGGGAACTAGCGGGAAACGAGCAGTACTTC. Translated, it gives CASSSRELAGNEQYF.

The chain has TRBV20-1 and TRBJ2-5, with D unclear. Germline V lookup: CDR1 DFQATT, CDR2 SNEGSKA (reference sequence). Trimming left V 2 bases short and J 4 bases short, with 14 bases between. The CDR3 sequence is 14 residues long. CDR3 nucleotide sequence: TGCAGTGCTAGACCGGACCTGAATAGAGAGACCCAGTACTTC. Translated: CSARPDLNRETQYF.

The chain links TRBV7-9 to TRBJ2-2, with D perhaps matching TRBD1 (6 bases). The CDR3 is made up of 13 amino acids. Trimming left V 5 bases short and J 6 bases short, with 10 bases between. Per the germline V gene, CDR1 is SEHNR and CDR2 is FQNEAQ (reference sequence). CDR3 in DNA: TGTGCCAGCAGCCCCGCAGGGGCCGGGGAGCTGTTTTTT. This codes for CASSPAGAGELFF. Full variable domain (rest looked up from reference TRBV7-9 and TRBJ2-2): DTGVSQNPRHKITKRGQNVTFRCDPISEHNRLYWYRQTLGQGPEFLTYFQNEAQLEKSRLLSDRFSAERPKGSFSTLEIQRTEQGDSAMYLCASSPAGAGELFFGEGSRLTVL.